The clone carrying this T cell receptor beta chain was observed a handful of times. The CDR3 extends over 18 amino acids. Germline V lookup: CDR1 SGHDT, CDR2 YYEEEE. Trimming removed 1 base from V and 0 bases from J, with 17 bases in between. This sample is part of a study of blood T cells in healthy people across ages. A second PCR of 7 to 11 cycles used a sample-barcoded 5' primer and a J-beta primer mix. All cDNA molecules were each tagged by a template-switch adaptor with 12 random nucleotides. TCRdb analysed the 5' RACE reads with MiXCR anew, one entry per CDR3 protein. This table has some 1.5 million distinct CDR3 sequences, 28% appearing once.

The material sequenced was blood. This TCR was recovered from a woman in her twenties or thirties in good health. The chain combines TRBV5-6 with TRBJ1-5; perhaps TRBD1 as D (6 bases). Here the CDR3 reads CASSLWGARLISNQPQHF. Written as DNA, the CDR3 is TGTGCCAGCAGCTTGTGGGGGGCCCGACTCATTAGCAATCAGCCCCAGCATTTT.